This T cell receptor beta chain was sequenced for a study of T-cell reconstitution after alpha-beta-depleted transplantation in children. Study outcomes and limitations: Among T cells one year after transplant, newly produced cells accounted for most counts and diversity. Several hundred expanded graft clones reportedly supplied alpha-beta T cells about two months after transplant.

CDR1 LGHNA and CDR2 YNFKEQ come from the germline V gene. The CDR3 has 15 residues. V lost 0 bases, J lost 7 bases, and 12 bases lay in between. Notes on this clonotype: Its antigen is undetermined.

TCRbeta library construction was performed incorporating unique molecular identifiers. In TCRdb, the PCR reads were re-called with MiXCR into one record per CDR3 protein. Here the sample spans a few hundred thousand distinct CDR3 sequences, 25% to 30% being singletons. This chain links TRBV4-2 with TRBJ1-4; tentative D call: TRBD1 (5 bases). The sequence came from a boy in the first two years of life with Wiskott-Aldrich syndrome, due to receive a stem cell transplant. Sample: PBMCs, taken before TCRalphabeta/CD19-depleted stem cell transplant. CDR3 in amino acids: CASSQEVRVPEKLFF. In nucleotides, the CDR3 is TGTGCCAGCAGCCAAGAGGTCAGGGTGCCTGAAAAACTGTTTTTT.